Below are 2 T cell receptor beta chains sequenced from a single sample in a study of T cells after yellow fever vaccination. TCRdb analysed the 5' RACE reads with MiXCR anew, one entry per CDR3 protein. The sample lists approximately 170,000 distinct CDR3 sequences; around 10% were seen once. The source material was CD8+ T cells sorted from PBMCs, sampled 15 days after the yellow fever booster vaccination. The receptors shown here come from a man aged 18 to 30 who received the YFV17D yellow fever vaccine.

This clonotype was counted ten times or more. The chain uses TRBV7-9 and TRBJ2-5; the match to TRBD2 covers 7 bases. The CDR3 runs to 14 residues. Germline V gene lookup returns CDR1 SEHNR and CDR2 FQNEAQ (reference sequence). The trim removed 4 bases at V and 4 bases at J, leaving 6 bases unmatched. The CDR3 spells CASSYLGGGETQYF. DNA of the CDR3: TGTGCCAGCAGCTACCTCGGCGGGGGAGAGACCCAGTACTTC.

At least ten counts were recorded for this clonotype. This chain uses TRBV27 with TRBJ2-5, with D perhaps matching TRBD1 or TRBD2 (6 bases each). CDR3 length: 17 residues. Germline V gene data show CDR1 as MNHEY and CDR2 as SMNVEV (reference sequence). V was cut by 4 bases and J by 5 bases, with 23 bases left in between. The CDR3 DNA reads TGTGCCAGCAGTTCCCGTTTCGAGGGGGGCTCTCGGGAGACCCAGTACTTC. It specifies CASSSRFEGGSRETQYF.